The next 9 T cell receptor beta chains were all read from a single sample in a study of OX40 agonist ivuxolimab in advanced cancers. Assay: immunoSEQ multiplex PCR; the TCRdb copy retains only in-frame clones and omits some. The repertoire consists of under 80,000 clones, with roughly 81% occurring once and the leading ten covering over 2%. The sequenced sample was CD4+ or CD8+ T cells sorted from blood, obtained in a trial of the OX40 agonist ivuxolimab. The receptors here all came from an adult with an advanced solid tumor such as melanoma, head and neck, liver or kidney cancer.

The rearrangement joins TRBV18 to TRBJ1-4, with no clear D. CDR1 is KGHSH, CDR2 LQKENI, per germline. CDR3 length equals 11 residues. V lost 1 base to trimming and J lost 6 bases, with 0 bases between them. CDR3 coding DNA: TGTGCCAGCTCACCACATGAAAAACTGTTTTTT. The encoded protein is CASSPHEKLFF.

The chain couples TRBV7-3 to TRBJ2-5; TRBD2 matches 8 bases. The CDR3 runs 15 residues. Germline assignment: CDR1 SGHTA and CDR2 FQGTGA. Unmatched junction bases numbered 6, after V lost 5 bases and J lost 1 base. CDR3 sequence: CASSPSGGVQETQYF. The DNA of the CDR3 is TGTGCCAGCAGCCCATCCGGGGGGGTCCAAGAGACCCAGTACTTC.

The chain couples TRBV4-1 to TRBJ1-2, with 7 nucleotides matching TRBD1. Germline CDR1 is MGHRA and CDR2 is YSYEKL. This CDR3 comprises 15 residues. Trimming removed 2 bases from V and 4 bases from J; junction bases left unmatched: 7. The CDR3 sequence: CASSQSAGGVYGYTF. CDR3 DNA: TGCGCCAGCAGCCAATCGGCAGGGGGAGTCTATGGCTACACCTTC.

This sequence joins TRBV18 and TRBJ2-1; D is tentatively TRBD1 or TRBD2 (6 bases each). Germline V gene lookup returns CDR1 KGHSH and CDR2 LQKENI. CDR3 length equals 14 residues. V was clipped by 2 bases and J by 7 bases, with 12 bases between them. CDR3 amino acids: CASSPTTGRNEQFF. The CDR3 nucleotides read TGTGCCAGCTCACCAACAACAGGGAGGAATGAGCAGTTCTTC.

The chain couples TRBV7-2 to TRBJ1-2; D may be TRBD1 (5 bases). The V end lost 0 bases, the J end lost 5 bases, and 10 bases lay between the germline ends. The CDR3 loop spans 14 amino acids. Germline assignment: CDR1 SGHTA and CDR2 FQGNSA. The chain's CDR3 is CASSLARRTYGYTF. The CDR3 DNA sequence: TGTGCCAGCAGCTTAGCGCGACGGACATATGGCTACACCTTC.

This sequence joins TRBV2 and TRBJ2-1; D is ambiguous. Trimming cost V 3 bases and J 4 bases, with 10 bases left between them. The CDR3 runs 14 residues. Per germline, CDR1 SNHLY and CDR2 FYNNEI. CDR3 DNA: TGTGCCAGCAGTGACCAGCTCCCTTACAATGAGCAGTTCTTC. It translates to CASSDQLPYNEQFF.

The chain is built from TRBV19 and TRBJ1-5; perhaps TRBD1 as D (5 bases). V was clipped by 0 bases and J by 9 bases, with 9 bases between them. The length of the CDR3 is 13 residues. The V gene's germline CDR1 is LNHDA and CDR2 SQIVND (reference sequence). Here the CDR3 reads CASSIDGGTPQHF. The CDR3 coding sequence is TGTGCCAGTAGTATAGATGGGGGGACGCCCCAGCATTTT.

The J gene is TRBJ2-7, the V gene TRBV7-9; 12 bases match TRBD1. Unmatched junction bases numbered 8, after V lost 3 bases and J lost 2 bases. CDR1 is SEHNR and CDR2 is FQNEAQ in the germline V gene (reference sequence). This CDR3 region has 17 residues. CDR3 DNA: TGTGCCAGCAGCTTCGGGACAGGGGGCCTCCTAACCTACGAGCAGTACTTC. It codes for CASSFGTGGLLTYEQYF.

This chain connects TRBV5-1 to TRBJ1-2; 9 bases align to TRBD1. The V gene end was trimmed by 4 bases and the J gene end by 0 bases; junction bases not matched to a gene: 4. Germline CDR1 and CDR2: SGHRS and YFSETQ. This CDR3 contains 15 residues. This chain's CDR3 is CASSKRQGANYGYTF. The CDR3 DNA is TGCGCCAGCAGCAAGCGACAGGGGGCTAACTATGGCTACACCTTC.